This T cell receptor beta chain was identified during a study of blood T cell repertoires in COVID-19. The overall study: The United States, Italy and Spain were the sources of the acute and convalescent COVID-19 samples. Sources were T cells, B-cell-depleted T cells, or PBMCs; the material itself was cDNA or gDNA.

Source study methods: Reference gene primers were amplified, and this amplification served to estimate nucleated cell counts. Assay used: immunoSEQ multiplex PCR; TCRdb lists only in-frame clones, some missing. The DNA was the basis for D and trimming; V, J and clone size are from that table. The table includes approximately 190,000 clones, 88% detected once. The CDR3 is 14 residues long. Germline V gene lookup returns CDR1 KGHDR and CDR2 SFDVKD. V gave up 5 bases and J gave up 4 bases, with 11 bases separating them. This sequence was found in a woman in her thirties or forties who had recovered from COVID-19. Sample: peripheral blood. This chain joins TRBV24-1 and TRBJ1-5, with no clear D. CDR3 protein: CATSGRQVNQPQHF. Written as DNA, the CDR3 is TGTGCCACCAGTGGCAGGCAGGTAAATCAGCCCCAGCATTTT.